Described below is a single TCR beta chain sequence and its context. This CDR3 is 15 amino acids long. Germline V gene data show CDR1 as LGHDT and CDR2 as YNNKEL (reference sequence). V was clipped by 3 bases and J by 7 bases; unmatched bases: 5. The data derive from a study of blood T cell repertoires in COVID-19. On the study more broadly: The cDNA or gDNA used as material had been derived from T cells, B-cell-depleted T cells, or PBMCs.

Original data processing: Reference gene primer amplification gave estimated nucleated cell counts. The protocol was immunoSEQ multiplex PCR, while the TCRdb copy is restricted to in-frame clones and leaves out a portion. The V and J calls and clone size were taken over from that table, and D and trimming were inferred from the DNA. The sample lists hundreds of thousands of clones, roughly 86% occurring once. The rearrangement links TRBV3-1 (or the pseudogene TRBV3-2) to TRBJ1-4; 10 bases fit TRBD1. Sequences were obtained from peripheral blood. This clonotype originated in a woman aged 45-60 years who had recovered from COVID-19. The CDR3 DNA is TGTGCCAGCAGCCATTCTGGACAGGGGGTTGAAAAACTGTTTTTT. Amino acids: CASSHSGQGVEKLFF.